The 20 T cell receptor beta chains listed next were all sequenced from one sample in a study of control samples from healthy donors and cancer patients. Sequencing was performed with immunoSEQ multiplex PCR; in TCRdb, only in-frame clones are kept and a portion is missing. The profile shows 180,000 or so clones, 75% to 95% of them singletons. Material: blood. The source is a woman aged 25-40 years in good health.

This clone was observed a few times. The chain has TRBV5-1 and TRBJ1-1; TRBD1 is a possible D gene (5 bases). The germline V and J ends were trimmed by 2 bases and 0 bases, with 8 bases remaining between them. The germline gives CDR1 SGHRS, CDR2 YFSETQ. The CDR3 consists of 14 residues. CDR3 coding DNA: TGCGCCAGCAGCTTCTGGGGCATGAACACTGAAGCTTTCTTT. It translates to CASSFWGMNTEAFF.

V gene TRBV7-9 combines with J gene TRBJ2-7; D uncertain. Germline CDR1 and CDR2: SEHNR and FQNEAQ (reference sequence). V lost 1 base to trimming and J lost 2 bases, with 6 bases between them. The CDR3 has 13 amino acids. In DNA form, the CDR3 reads TGTGCCAGCAGCTTAGGAGGAACCTACGAGCAGTACTTC. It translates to CASSLGGTYEQYF. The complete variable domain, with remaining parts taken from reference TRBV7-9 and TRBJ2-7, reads DTGVSQNPRHKITKRGQNVTFRCDPISEHNRLYWYRQTLGQGPEFLTYFQNEAQLEKSRLLSDRFSAERPKGSFSTLEIQRTEQGDSAMYLCASSLGGTYEQYFGPGTRLTVT.

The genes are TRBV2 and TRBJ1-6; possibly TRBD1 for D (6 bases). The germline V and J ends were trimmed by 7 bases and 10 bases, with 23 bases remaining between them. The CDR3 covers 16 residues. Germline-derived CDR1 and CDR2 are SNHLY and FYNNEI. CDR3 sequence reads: CASKVTGDGAKSPLHF. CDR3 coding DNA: TGTGCCAGCAAGGTGACAGGCGACGGGGCGAAGTCACCCCTCCACTTT.

The CDR3 here is CASSLDSGGFYNEQFF. CDR3 nucleotides: TGTGCCAGCAGCTTGGATAGCGGGGGTTTCTACAATGAGCAGTTCTTC. V and J are TRBV5-4 and TRBJ2-1, with 9 positions matching TRBD2. Germline CDR1 is SGHNT and CDR2 is YYREEE (reference sequence). Unmatched junction bases numbered 4, after V lost 0 bases and J lost 3 bases. This CDR3 has 16 residues.

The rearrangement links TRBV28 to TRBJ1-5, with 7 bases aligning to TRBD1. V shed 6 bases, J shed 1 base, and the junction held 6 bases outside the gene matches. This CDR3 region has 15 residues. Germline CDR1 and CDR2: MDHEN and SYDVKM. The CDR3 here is CASRTPQGSNQPQHF. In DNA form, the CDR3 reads TGTGCCAGCAGAACACCACAGGGGAGCAATCAGCCCCAGCATTTT.

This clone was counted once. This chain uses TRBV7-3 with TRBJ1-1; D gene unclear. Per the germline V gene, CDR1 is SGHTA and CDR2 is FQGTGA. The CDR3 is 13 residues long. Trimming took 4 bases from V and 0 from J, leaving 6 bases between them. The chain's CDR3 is CASSSGMNTEAFF. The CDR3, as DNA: TGTGCCAGCAGCTCAGGAATGAACACTGAAGCTTTCTTT.

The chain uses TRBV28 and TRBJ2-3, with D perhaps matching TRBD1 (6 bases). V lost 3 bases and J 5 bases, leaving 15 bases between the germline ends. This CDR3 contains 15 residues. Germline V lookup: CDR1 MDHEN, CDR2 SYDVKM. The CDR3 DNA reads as TGTGCCAGCAGTTTGAGGTCAGGGGTACAAGATACGCAGTATTTT. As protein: CASSLRSGVQDTQYF.

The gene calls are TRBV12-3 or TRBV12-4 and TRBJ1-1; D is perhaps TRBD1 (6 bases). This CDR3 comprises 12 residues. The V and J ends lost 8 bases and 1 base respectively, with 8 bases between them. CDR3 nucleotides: TGTGCCAGCCAGGGGCGGAACACTGAAGCTTTCTTT. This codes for CASQGRNTEAFF.

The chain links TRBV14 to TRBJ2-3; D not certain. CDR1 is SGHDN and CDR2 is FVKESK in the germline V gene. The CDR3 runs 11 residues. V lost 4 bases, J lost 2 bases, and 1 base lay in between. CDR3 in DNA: TGTGCCAGCAGCCTCACAGATACGCAGTATTTT. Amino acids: CASSLTDTQYF.

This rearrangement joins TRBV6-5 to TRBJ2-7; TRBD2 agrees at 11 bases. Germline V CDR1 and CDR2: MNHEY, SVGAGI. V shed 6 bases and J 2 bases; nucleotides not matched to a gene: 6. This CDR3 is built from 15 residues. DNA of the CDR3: TGTGCCAGCAGACGACTAGCGGGATCCCCCTACGAGCAGTACTTC. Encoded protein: CASRRLAGSPYEQYF.

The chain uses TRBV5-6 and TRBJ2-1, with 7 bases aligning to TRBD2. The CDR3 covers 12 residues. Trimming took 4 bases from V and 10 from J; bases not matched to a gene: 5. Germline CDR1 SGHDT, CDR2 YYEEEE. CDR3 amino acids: CASSLTSWEQFF. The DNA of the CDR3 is TGTGCCAGCAGCCTGACTAGCTGGGAGCAGTTCTTC.

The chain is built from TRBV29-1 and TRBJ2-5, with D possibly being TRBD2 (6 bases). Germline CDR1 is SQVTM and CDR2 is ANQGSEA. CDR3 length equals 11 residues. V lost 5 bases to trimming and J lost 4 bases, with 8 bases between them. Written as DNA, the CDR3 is TGCAGCGTTCTGGGGGGAGAGACCCAGTACTTC. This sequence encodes CSVLGGETQYF.

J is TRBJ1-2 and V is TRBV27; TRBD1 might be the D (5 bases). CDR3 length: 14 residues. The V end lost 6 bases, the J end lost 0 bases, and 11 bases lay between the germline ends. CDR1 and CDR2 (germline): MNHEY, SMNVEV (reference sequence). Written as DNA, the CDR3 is TGTGCCAGCAGGGGGACGGGTACTAACTATGGCTACACCTTC. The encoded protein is CASRGTGTNYGYTF.

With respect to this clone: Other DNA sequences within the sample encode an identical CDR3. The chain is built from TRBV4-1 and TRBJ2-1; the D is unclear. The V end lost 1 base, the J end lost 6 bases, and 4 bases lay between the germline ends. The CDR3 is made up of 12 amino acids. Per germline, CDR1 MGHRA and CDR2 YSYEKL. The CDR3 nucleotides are TGCGCCAGCAGCCAAGTGTCCAATGAGCAGTTCTTC. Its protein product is CASSQVSNEQFF.

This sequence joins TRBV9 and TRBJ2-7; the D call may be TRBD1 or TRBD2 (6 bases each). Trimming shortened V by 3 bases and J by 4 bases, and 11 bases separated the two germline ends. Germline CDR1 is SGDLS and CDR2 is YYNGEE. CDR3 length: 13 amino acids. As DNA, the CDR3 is TGTGCCAGCAGCGCTACGGGGGCTTACGAGCAGTACTTC. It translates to CASSATGAYEQYF.

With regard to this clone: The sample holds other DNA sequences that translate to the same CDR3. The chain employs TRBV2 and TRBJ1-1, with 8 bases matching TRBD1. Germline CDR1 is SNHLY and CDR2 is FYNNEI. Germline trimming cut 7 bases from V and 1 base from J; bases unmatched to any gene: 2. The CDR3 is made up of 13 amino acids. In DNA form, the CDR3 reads TGTGCCAGCACCGGACAGGGGAACACTGAAGCTTTCTTT. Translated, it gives CASTGQGNTEAFF.

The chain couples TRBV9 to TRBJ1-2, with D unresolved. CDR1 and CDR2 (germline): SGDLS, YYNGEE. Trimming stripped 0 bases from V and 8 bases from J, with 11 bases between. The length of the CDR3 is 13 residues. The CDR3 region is CASSVVSAFGYTF. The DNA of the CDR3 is TGTGCCAGCAGCGTAGTATCGGCGTTCGGCTACACCTTC.

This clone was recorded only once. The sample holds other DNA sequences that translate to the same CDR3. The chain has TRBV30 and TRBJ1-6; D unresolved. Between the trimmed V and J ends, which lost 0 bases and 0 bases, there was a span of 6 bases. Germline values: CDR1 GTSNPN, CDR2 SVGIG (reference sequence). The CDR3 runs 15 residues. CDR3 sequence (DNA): TGTGCCTGGAGTGTACCTAGCTCCTATAATTCACCCCTCCACTTT. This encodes CAWSVPSSYNSPLHF. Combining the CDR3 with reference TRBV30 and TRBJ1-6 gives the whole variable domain SQTIHQWPATLVQPVGSPLSLECTVEGTSNPNLYWYRQAAGRGLQLLFYSVGIGQISSEVPQNLSASRPQDRQFILSSKKLLLSDSGFYLCAWSVPSSYNSPLHFGNGTRLTVT.

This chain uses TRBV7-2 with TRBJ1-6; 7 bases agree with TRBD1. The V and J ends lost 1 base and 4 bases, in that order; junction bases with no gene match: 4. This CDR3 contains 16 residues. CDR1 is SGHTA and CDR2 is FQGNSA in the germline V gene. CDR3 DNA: TGTGCCAGCAGCTTAGGGTCGGGACAGTATAATTCACCCCTCCACTTT. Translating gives CASSLGSGQYNSPLHF.

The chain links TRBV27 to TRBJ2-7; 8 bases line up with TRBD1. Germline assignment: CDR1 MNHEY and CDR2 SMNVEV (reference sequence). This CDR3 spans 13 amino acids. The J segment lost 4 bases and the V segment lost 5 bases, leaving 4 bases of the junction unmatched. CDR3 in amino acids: CASSPRTGYEQYF. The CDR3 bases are TGTGCCAGCAGTCCCCGGACAGGGTACGAGCAGTACTTC.